Below, one T cell receptor (beta chain) is given with its context. TCRdb keeps only in-frame clones here, not all; method: immunoSEQ multiplex PCR. The sample lists over 200,000 clones, more than 65% occurring once. This record belongs to a study of control samples from healthy donors and cancer patients. The sequence came from a woman in her sixties or seventies with lung cancer. Specimen: PBMCs.

In DNA form, the CDR3 reads TGTGCCAGCAGTGTGGGGTTGGGACAGTATAACACTGAAGCTTTCTTT. Translated, it gives CASSVGLGQYNTEAFF. V is TRBV6-1 and J is TRBJ1-1; 7 bases are shared with TRBD1. The CDR3 loop spans 16 amino acids. From germline, CDR1 is MNHNS and CDR2 SASEGT. The V gene end was trimmed by 4 bases and the J gene end by 2 bases; junction bases not matched to a gene: 10.